This T cell receptor (beta chain) was found in a study of OX40 agonist ivuxolimab in advanced cancers. General study findings and limits: Relative to CD4+ cells, CD8+ T cells on average had more expanded clones. The CD4+ and CD8+ T cells in the blood had expanded clonally by week 6 at 0.1 to 3.0 mg/kg.

Patients with a history of autoimmune disease or on systemic immunosuppression were excluded. The CDR3 is made up of 15 amino acids. Trimming stripped 4 bases from V and 4 bases from J, with 17 bases between. Germline values: CDR1 SGDLS, CDR2 YYNGEE. Only in-frame clones appear in the TCRdb table, and some are missing; sequencing was by immunoSEQ multiplex PCR. The sample shows around 80,000 clones, over 85% of them seen only once. This clone was seen just once. Its target is not known. The sample consisted of CD4+ or CD8+ T cells sorted from blood, taken in a trial of the OX40 agonist ivuxolimab. The sequence was obtained from an adult with an advanced solid tumor such as melanoma, head and neck, liver or kidney cancer. This chain links TRBV9 with TRBJ2-5; perhaps TRBD1 as D (6 bases). CDR3 sequence (DNA): TGTGCCAGCAGCCAACGGAAGGACAGAGGAGAGACCCAGTACTTC. It codes for CASSQRKDRGETQYF. Combining the CDR3 with reference TRBV9 and TRBJ2-5 gives the whole variable domain DSGVTQTPKHLITATGQRVTLRCSPRSGDLSVYWYQQSLDQGLQFLIQYYNGEERAKGNILERFSAQQFPDLHSELNLSSLELGDSALYFCASSQRKDRGETQYFGPGTRLLVL.